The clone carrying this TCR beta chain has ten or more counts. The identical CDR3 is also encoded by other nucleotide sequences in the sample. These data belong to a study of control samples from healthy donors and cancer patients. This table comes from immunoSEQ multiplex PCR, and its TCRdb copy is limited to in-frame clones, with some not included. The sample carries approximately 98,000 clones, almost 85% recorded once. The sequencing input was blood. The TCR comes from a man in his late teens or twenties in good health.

CDR3 loop: CASSLEGRQPQHF. DNA of the CDR3: TGCGCCAGCAGCTTGGAGGGGCGCCAGCCCCAGCATTTT. The chain uses TRBV5-1 and TRBJ1-5; D may be TRBD1 (5 bases). This CDR3 comprises 13 residues. Germline CDR1 and CDR2: SGHRS and YFSETQ. V shed 0 bases and J shed 7 bases, with 8 bases lying between them.